This is a list of T cell receptor beta chains from one sample in a study of blood T cell repertoires in COVID-19. Method: immunoSEQ multiplex PCR; TCRdb's copy keeps in-frame clones and lacks some. This table has 200,000 to 250,000 clones, 80% to 95% appearing once. The sample comprised peripheral blood. These receptors came from a man in his sixties with COVID-19, enrolled during active disease. CDR3s include the opening cysteine and the closing phenylalanine or tryptophan. D genes are given only for firm matches. Some rows have no size entry. The others give once, few or many, or a class for an expanded clone.

clone size: NA
V gene: TRBV3-1/TRBV3-2
D gene: TRBD2
J gene: TRBJ2-1
CDR3 protein: CASSQGSGQRRSYNEQFF

clone size: NA
V gene: TRBV21-1
D gene: NA
J gene: TRBJ2-7
CDR3 protein: CASSKGRDRGQDEQYF

clone size: NA
V gene: TRBV5-1
D gene: TRBD1
J gene: TRBJ1-6
CDR3 protein: CASSPGTGGYNSPLHF

clone size: NA
V gene: TRBV19
D gene: NA
J gene: TRBJ2-1
CDR3 protein: CASSIFPPSLADPNNEQFF

clone size: NA
V gene: TRBV5-4
D gene: TRBD1
J gene: TRBJ2-7
CDR3 protein: CASSPPGQGILGQYF

clone size: NA
V gene: TRBV7-2
D gene: NA
J gene: TRBJ2-7
CDR3 protein: CASSSSPGGKGPYEQYF

clone size: NA
V gene: TRBV10-3
D gene: TRBD1
J gene: TRBJ2-7
CDR3 protein: CAIGTESYEQYF

clone size: once
V gene: TRBV18
D gene: TRBD2
J gene: TRBJ2-2
CDR3 protein: CASSPPSSGRSAGELFF

clone size: NA
V gene: TRBV2
D gene: NA
J gene: TRBJ2-7
CDR3 protein: CASSISISGRLNEQYF

clone size: NA
V gene: TRBV18
D gene: TRBD1
J gene: TRBJ1-4
CDR3 protein: CASSPGTGSAATNEKLFF

clone size: NA
V gene: TRBV11-2
D gene: TRBD2
J gene: TRBJ2-5
CDR3 protein: CASSSRLAGLGETQYF

clone size: NA
V gene: TRBV19
D gene: NA
J gene: TRBJ1-2
CDR3 protein: CASSIVHGDYGYTF

clone size: NA
V gene: TRBV19
D gene: TRBD2
J gene: TRBJ2-1
CDR3 protein: CASSILAGTVNNEQFF

clone size: NA
V gene: TRBV2
D gene: NA
J gene: TRBJ2-2
CDR3 protein: CASSLQWRTNTGELFF

clone size: NA
V gene: TRBV7-6
D gene: TRBD2
J gene: TRBJ2-1
CDR3 protein: CASSLLPPAGGPENEQFF

clone size: NA
V gene: TRBV19
D gene: NA
J gene: TRBJ1-2
CDR3 protein: CASSLGINYGYTF

clone size: NA
V gene: TRBV9
D gene: NA
J gene: TRBJ2-2
CDR3 protein: CASSVRLGELFF

clone size: NA
V gene: TRBV2
D gene: TRBD1
J gene: TRBJ1-2
CDR3 protein: CASRTLRDRGLSGYGYTF

clone size: NA
V gene: TRBV5-1
D gene: TRBD1
J gene: TRBJ1-2
CDR3 protein: CASSQTGGVISGYTF

clone size: once
V gene: TRBV19
D gene: TRBD1
J gene: TRBJ1-5
CDR3 protein: CASSITGQGVYSNQPQHF

clone size: NA
V gene: TRBV19
D gene: TRBD2
J gene: TRBJ2-7
CDR3 protein: CASSLGLAELYEQYF

clone size: NA
V gene: TRBV30
D gene: TRBD1
J gene: TRBJ1-6
CDR3 protein: CAWRGQGGYNSPLHF

clone size: NA
V gene: TRBV4-2
D gene: NA
J gene: TRBJ2-1
CDR3 protein: CASSQDVGAVPREQFF

clone size: NA
V gene: TRBV4-1
D gene: NA
J gene: TRBJ2-7
CDR3 protein: CASSHNRGGYEQYF

clone size: NA
V gene: TRBV30
D gene: NA
J gene: TRBJ2-7
CDR3 protein: CAWGGHYEQYF

clone size: NA
V gene: TRBV4-1
D gene: NA
J gene: TRBJ1-5
CDR3 protein: CASSDVGDIGGNQPQHF

clone size: NA
V gene: TRBV28
D gene: TRBD1
J gene: TRBJ2-7
CDR3 protein: CASSLLGQGGDEQYF

clone size: NA
V gene: TRBV3-1/TRBV3-2
D gene: TRBD1
J gene: TRBJ1-2
CDR3 protein: CASSQEYEGQGAYGYTF

clone size: NA
V gene: TRBV5-1
D gene: NA
J gene: TRBJ2-7
CDR3 protein: CASSSILTDEQYF

clone size: NA
V gene: TRBV4-1
D gene: NA
J gene: TRBJ1-5
CDR3 protein: CASSRTGPGDQPQHF

clone size: NA
V gene: TRBV28
D gene: TRBD2
J gene: TRBJ2-6
CDR3 protein: CAGRGTGANVLTF

clone size: once
V gene: TRBV3-1/TRBV3-2
D gene: NA
J gene: TRBJ1-4
CDR3 protein: CASSQGGGILFF

clone size: NA
V gene: TRBV11-1
D gene: TRBD2
J gene: TRBJ2-2
CDR3 protein: CASSLIGRGAGELFF

clone size: NA
V gene: TRBV7-2
D gene: NA
J gene: TRBJ2-2
CDR3 protein: CASSLAGAALNTGELFF

clone size: NA
V gene: TRBV3-1/TRBV3-2
D gene: NA
J gene: TRBJ2-5
CDR3 protein: CASSLRGGVNEWTQYF

clone size: NA
V gene: TRBV30
D gene: NA
J gene: TRBJ2-1
CDR3 protein: CAWSLMPGEQFF

clone size: NA
V gene: TRBV6-5
D gene: NA
J gene: TRBJ2-3
CDR3 protein: CASSYSRAGLTDTQYF